This TCR beta chain was profiled in a study of blood T cells in healthy people across ages. Study-wide results and caveats: The study found more naive CD4+ cells and higher diversity in long-lived than aged donors.

This CDR3 region has 15 residues. CDR1 is SGHAT, CDR2 FQNNGV, per germline. J gave up 2 bases and V 5 bases, and 8 bases lay outside the gene matches. Through a sample-barcoded 5' primer and a J-beta primer mix, a second PCR was run for roughly 6 to 11 cycles. TCRdb re-derived calls from the 5' RACE reads in MiXCR, one entry per CDR3 protein. Counted here are about 1.8 million distinct CDR3 sequences, around half occurring once; the ten biggest clones make up roughly 2.1%. In its sample, this clonotype was seen a few times. The antigen is not known. Specimen: blood. This rearrangement joins TRBV11-2 to TRBJ2-7; 8 bases match TRBD1. This TCR derives from a woman aged 40 to 50 in good health. The CDR3 sequence: CASSPWTGPPYEQYF. The CDR3 DNA follows: TGTGCCAGCAGCCCCTGGACAGGGCCCCCCTACGAGCAGTACTTC.